This TCR beta chain is drawn from a study of blood T cell repertoires in COVID-19 (dated by TCRdb to the early 2020s). Background on the whole study: Samples from collaborators originated in the United States, Italy and Spain and spanned both the acute and convalescent phases of COVID-19. The repertoires were made available in a free public database intended to serve as a resource for research on the immune response to SARS-CoV-2. The dataset comprised deeply sampled blood TCRbeta repertoires from subjects exposed to, actively infected with, or recovered from COVID-19. The prospective study material was composed of cDNA or gDNA derived from T cells, B-cell-depleted T cells, or PBMCs. A de-identified subject ID, COVID-19 status, age in years and sex were almost always included in the sample metadata. The samples were drawn from two sources: the first 160 participants of the ongoing ImmuneRACE study, and 950 to 1,500 subjects contributed by 6 global collaborators. Where available, HLA class I and class II types were obtained from metadata supplied by the sample provider rather than from assay-based typing.

Findings and caveats that apply to the study as a whole: How much clinical and demographic metadata was included differed by source and by participant, and the metadata was provided uncurated.

Each collaborating institution followed its own protocols to collect whole blood in K2EDTA tubes. For TCRbeta analysis, collaborator samples were shipped as frozen whole blood, as isolated PBMCs, or as DNA extracted from either sample type. Points on this clone: Which antigen it targets is not known. The sample holds no much larger clone one base away, and base qualities are not on file.

The immunoSEQ Assay, a bias-controlled multiplex PCR, was used to amplify TCRbeta CDR3 regions from genomic DNA. Under the source paper's analysis protocol: Within the assay, amplification of reference gene primers was used to estimate how many nucleated cells each sample contained. To quantify the absolute abundance of each unique TCRbeta CDR3 rearrangement, sequence reads were collapsed and filtered. For each sample, productive Simpson clonality was calculated by taking the square root of Simpson's diversity index across productive rearrangements. TCRdb provides this immuneACCESS table in a form limited to in-frame rearrangements. Some clones are lacking; in checked studies, under half of them reflect an unresolved V gene, and why the rest are absent is not known. The DNA was the basis for D and trimming; V, J and clone size are from that table. Across this sample there are about 73,000 clones, with roughly 84% seen only once. Approximately 2.4% of the sample lies in the top ten.

As encoded in the germline V gene, CDR1 is SGHTA while CDR2 is FQGNSA. For this chain, trimming is 0 bases at the V end and 0 bases at the J end, and the number of junction bases without a gene match is 5. From the cysteine through the phenylalanine, the CDR3 covers 18 amino acids. Left in the record is the CDR3 DNA by itself, 54 bases read in frame from the first base. The TCR sequence derives from a man at least 80 years old with active or convalescent COVID-19. The rearrangement combines TRBV7-2 with TRBJ2-3, and TRBD2 aligns with 11 junction nucleotides. Material: peripheral blood. The CDR3 region reads CASSLARLAGPSTDTQYF. The nucleotides read TGTGCCAGCAGCTTAGCGAGACTAGCGGGGCCTAGCACAGATACGCAGTATTTT.